The subject of this entry is one T cell receptor (beta chain). The data were taken from a study of blood T cell repertoires in COVID-19. On the study more broadly: Spain, Italy and the United States supplied samples that represented acute and convalescent COVID-19. The analysed material was cDNA or gDNA that came from T cells, B-cell-depleted T cells, or PBMCs.

Source study methods: Reference gene primer amplification gave nucleated cell count estimates. Using immunoSEQ multiplex PCR, the repertoire was profiled, and TCRdb retains in-frame clones only, with some absent. The V and J calls and clone size were taken over from that table, and D and trimming were inferred from the DNA. Of under 70,000 clones in the sample, about 93% are singletons; the top ten hold 16%. This CDR3 contains 11 residues. Germline V CDR1 and CDR2: SGHAT, FQDESV (reference sequence). Trimming cost V 6 bases and J 10 bases, with 10 bases left between them. The material sequenced was peripheral blood. The receptor was isolated from a man older than 75 with acute or convalescent COVID-19. V gene TRBV11-1 combines with J gene TRBJ2-1; D is perhaps TRBD1 (6 bases). For the CDR3, the DNA is TGTGCCAGCAGTAACAGGGTGGAGCAGTTCTTC. It translates to CASSNRVEQFF.